Below are 6 T cell receptor beta chains sequenced from a single sample in a study of beta chain features in type 1 diabetes. The authors reverse transcribed all of the isolated RNA, so sequencing captured expressed TCRB transcripts. TCRdb keeps only in-frame clones here, not all; method: immunoSEQ multiplex PCR. Altogether fewer than 150,000 clones are present, less than 9% being singletons, with the ten largest covering around 1.5%. The sequencing sample was made of central memory CD4+ T cells from blood. Every receptor here comes from a woman in her thirties in good health.

This clone was observed at least ten times. The rearrangement uses TRBV15 and TRBJ2-1; 10 positions agree with TRBD1. CDR1 LNHNV and CDR2 YYDKDF come from the germline V gene (reference sequence). Germline trimming cut 4 bases from V and 2 bases from J; bases unmatched to any gene: 11. There are 18 residues in the CDR3. The CDR3, as DNA: TGTGCCACCAGCACACCTGGCGGGACAGGGGTTACCTACAATGAGCAGTTCTTC. This encodes CATSTPGGTGVTYNEQFF.

This chain connects TRBV2 to TRBJ1-4, with unresolved D. The germline V and J ends were trimmed by 3 bases and 8 bases, with 10 bases remaining between them. CDR1 SNHLY and CDR2 FYNNEI come from the germline V gene. The CDR3 has 13 amino acids. CDR3 sequence (DNA): TGTGCCAGCAGTGAGCGGGTTATCGAAAAACTGTTTTTT. As protein: CASSERVIEKLFF.

This clone was detected a few times. CDR3 region: CASGSGQGQTLGGYTF. CDR3 DNA: TGTGCCAGCGGGTCGGGACAGGGTCAAACCCTGGGGGGCTACACCTTC. This chain links TRBV28 with TRBJ1-2; TRBD1 matches 9 bases. CDR1 is MDHEN, CDR2 SYDVKM, per germline. The CDR3 consists of 16 residues. The V gene end was trimmed by 8 bases and the J gene end by 8 bases; junction bases not matched to a gene: 18.

V gene TRBV28 combines with J gene TRBJ2-2; 10 bases line up with TRBD2. V trimming: 5 bases; J trimming: 1 base; junction bases outside the gene matches: 16. The CDR3 sequence is 20 residues long. Germline CDR1 is MDHEN and CDR2 is SYDVKM. The CDR3 DNA sequence: TGTGCCAGCAGTGTACTTAGCGGGAGGCCACCCCTTGAGAACACCGGGGAGCTGTTTTTT. Its protein is CASSVLSGRPPLENTGELFF.

V is TRBV29-1 and J is TRBJ1-5; weak D call: TRBD1 (5 bases). This CDR3 comprises 14 residues. V gave up 5 bases and J gave up 7 bases, with 18 bases separating them. Germline assignment: CDR1 SQVTM and CDR2 ANQGSEA. CDR3 in amino acids: CSVTGSGEEQPQHF. The CDR3 bases are TGCAGCGTTACCGGGTCGGGGGAGGAACAGCCCCAGCATTTT.

This clone occurred a few times. The chain carries TRBV4-1 and TRBJ2-5, with 7 positions matching TRBD1. This CDR3 is built from 15 residues. Germline CDR1 and CDR2: MGHRA and YSYEKL. V was clipped by 3 bases and J by 3 bases; unmatched bases: 7. The CDR3 DNA reads TGCGCCAGCAGCCAGCCTGACAGGGATAAAGAGACCCAGTACTTC. Translated, it gives CASSQPDRDKETQYF.